The subject of this entry is one TCR beta chain. Its antigen is not known. The sample originates from a study of T cell responses to AZD1222 COVID-19 vaccine. Study context: Recipients boosted at about 4 weeks or about 12 weeks are pooled. The study's findings and limits: Unmutated regions of variants are reportedly targeted by nearly half of spike-specific TCRs. There were mostly white British donors and more females than males, and clonal diversity was possibly underestimated. Only a handful of AZD1222 recipients, five to seven in all, had baseline seropositivity.

The assay was immunoSEQ multiplex PCR, and TCRdb's table has in-frame clones only and misses some. The sample lists some 140,000 clones, 91% occurring once. With V trimmed by 6 bases and J by 2 bases, 15 bases remained unmatched. Germline-derived CDR1 and CDR2 are MNHEY and SMNVEV (reference sequence). This CDR3 is built from 18 residues. This sequence originates from an adult in good health. The rearrangement joins TRBV27 to TRBJ2-1; 8 positions agree with TRBD2. The specimen was peripheral blood, collected on day 0 of AZD1222 vaccination. CDR3 in DNA: TGTGCCAGCAGCCATGCTGGATTAGCGGGGCTCCCCTACAATGAGCAGTTCTTC. Protein: CASSHAGLAGLPYNEQFF.